This T cell receptor beta chain was captured by sequencing in a study of shared clonotypes between healthy human individuals. Whole-study context: Three CD4 naive, three CD4 memory, two CD8 naive and one CD8 memory plate were used per donor. General study points: A handful of donors showed sharing of about 5.5% of naive CD4 clonotypes. When compared with the clonotypes that were shared by all four sorted-subset donors, the non-shared clonotypes turned out to have lower generation probabilities. The represented genetic and exposure-history diversity was limited by the small number of donors.

Cells designated naive CD8 were CD45RO-negative and were positively selected for CCR7, with terminally differentiated effector memory CD45RA+ cells excluded. Clones were read by immunoSEQ multiplex PCR, and TCRdb kept only the in-frame ones, dropping some. The sample lists nearly 2 million clones; over 85% were seen once. V was cut by 6 bases and J by 1 base, with 13 bases left in between. This CDR3 region has 14 residues. The V gene's germline CDR1 is MNHEY and CDR2 SMNVEV (reference sequence). Of note for this clone: Its antigen is unidentified. Distinct nucleotide sequences in the sample also encode this CDR3.

Sequences were obtained from naive CD8+ T cells sorted from blood. The J gene is TRBJ2-7, the V gene TRBV27; perhaps TRBD1 as D (6 bases). This receptor was identified in a man younger than 30 in good health. The CDR3 loop reads CASSLRGPSYEQYF. In DNA form, the CDR3 reads TGTGCCAGCAGCCTCAGGGGCCCTTCCTACGAGCAGTACTTC.